The clone carrying this TCR beta chain has ten or more counts. Isolation of naive CD8 T cells was achieved by sorting on a CD8+CD4-CCR7+CD45RA+ phenotype. These data come from a study of molecular identifiers for immune sequencing clone quantification. Study at large: Replicate experiments divided RNA from 20,000 or 100,000 naive CD8 cells into five parts and sequenced four.

The V segment lost 4 bases and the J segment 0 bases; nucleotides outside the gene matches: 10. The germline V gene has CDR1 SGHKS and CDR2 YYEKEE (reference sequence). This CDR3 contains 19 residues. For bulk TCR libraries, previously described methods and listed TCR primers were used. MiXCR, run by TCRdb on the PCR reads, gives a single entry per CDR3 protein. The sample lists a few hundred thousand distinct CDR3 sequences, 25% occurring once. Material for sequencing was naive CD8+ T cells from blood, with Jurkat cell RNA spiked in. As for subset: FACS-sorted CD8+CD4-CCR7+CD45RA+ naive T cells. The source of this sequence is a human donor in good health. Some libraries in this study had Jurkat cell RNA spiked in. V is TRBV5-5 and J is TRBJ2-6; 10 bases fit TRBD1. The CDR3 is CASSGYWDRGHSGANVLTF. The CDR3 DNA follows: TGTGCCAGCAGCGGTTATTGGGACAGGGGCCACTCTGGGGCCAACGTCCTGACTTTC.